Only a few counts were recorded for the clone carrying this T cell receptor beta chain. Its cognate antigen is unknown. The data were taken from a study of T-cell memory formation after mild COVID-19. Study-level results: The pre-infection memory compartment contained some responding clones, suggesting cross-reactive memory joined.

TCRdb used MiXCR to reprocess the 5' RACE reads, holding one entry per CDR3 protein. This table holds 350,000 to 450,000 distinct CDR3 sequences, approximately 24% found once. The CDR3 length is 14 residues. Germline V CDR1 and CDR2: SGDLS, YYNGEE. The J segment lost 8 bases and the V segment lost 2 bases, leaving 7 bases of the junction unmatched. The chain carries TRBV9 and TRBJ2-1, with 7 bases matching TRBD2. The sequencing input was PBMCs or a T cell subset sorted from them (not recorded which). The TCR sequence derives from an adult woman who had mild COVID-19 (a few samples of this study predate the infection). Cell type and time point are not known. Here the CDR3 reads CASSVGGSSHEQFF. CDR3 DNA sequence: TGTGCCAGCAGCGTGGGCGGGAGTAGCCATGAGCAGTTCTTC.